One and the same sample provided the 15 T cell receptor beta chains below, sequenced in a study of T cells in tumors after PD-1 blockade. The protocol was immunoSEQ multiplex PCR, while the TCRdb copy is restricted to in-frame clones and leaves out a portion. The sample holds about 47,000 clones, 79% seen once. The source was PBMCs, collected before anti-PD-1 treatment. These receptors all come from a human donor with basal cell carcinoma.

The genes are TRBV5-1 and TRBJ2-2; 9 bases match TRBD2. Looked up from germline, CDR1 is SGHRS and CDR2 is YFSETQ. The CDR3 has 16 amino acids. With V trimmed by 4 bases and J by 8 bases, 12 bases remained unmatched. The CDR3 DNA reads as TGCGCCAGCAGCCTTCTAGCGGGGTCCTCGGCGGGGGAGCTGTTTTTT. This gives the protein CASSLLAGSSAGELFF.

The chain joins TRBV5-1 to TRBJ1-4; D uncertain. Germline-derived CDR1 and CDR2 are SGHRS and YFSETQ. The CDR3 is made up of 16 amino acids. V lost 1 base, J lost 3 bases, and 13 bases lay in between. CDR3 DNA sequence: TGCGCCAGCAGCTTGCGTACGGTCGGGGCTAATGAAAAACTGTTTTTT. It specifies CASSLRTVGANEKLFF.

The rearrangement links TRBV19 to TRBJ2-2, with 11 bases identical to TRBD1. CDR3 length: 16 amino acids. V gave up 4 bases and J gave up 4 bases; unmatched junction bases: 5. Germline V gives CDR1 LNHDA, CDR2 SQIVND (reference sequence). The DNA for the CDR3 is TGTGCCAGTAGTACAGGGACAGGGGGTGGCACCGGGGAGCTGTTTTTT. Translation gives CASSTGTGGGTGELFF.

This clone was counted a few times. The rearrangement uses TRBV3-1 (or the pseudogene TRBV3-2) and TRBJ2-2, with 7 positions matching TRBD1. CDR1 and CDR2 (germline): LGHDT, YNNKEL (reference sequence). The V gene end was trimmed by 11 bases and the J gene end by 4 bases; junction bases not matched to a gene: 10. This CDR3 is built from 14 residues. The DNA for the CDR3 is TGTGCCTCTAGACAGGGACGGGGCACCGGGGAGCTGTTTTTT. Amino acids: CASRQGRGTGELFF.

This clone was recorded a few times. This rearrangement joins TRBV5-5 to TRBJ2-7; 9 positions agree with TRBD2. J was trimmed by 2 bases and V by 2 bases; bases with no gene match: 5. Germline loops: CDR1 SGHKS, CDR2 YYEKEE (reference sequence). The CDR3 spans 15 residues. As DNA, the CDR3 is TGTGCCAGCAGCTTTTCACCTAGCGGGGCCTACGAGCAGTACTTC. It yields the protein CASSFSPSGAYEQYF.

There are a few counts of this clone. The V gene is TRBV28, the J gene TRBJ1-6; D is unresolved. CDR3 length: 16 amino acids. Between the trimmed V and J ends, which lost 1 base and 2 bases, there was a span of 9 bases. The germline CDR1 and CDR2 sequences are MDHEN and SYDVKM. For the CDR3, the DNA is TGTGCCAGCAGTTTATCTGGGTATCCCTATAATTCACCCCTCCACTTT. Translation: CASSLSGYPYNSPLHF.

CDR3 DNA: TGTGCCAGTAGTATCCAGATAAGGGGGACAGGGGCTAACTATGGCTACACCTTC. Translation gives CASSIQIRGTGANYGYTF. The chain is built from TRBV19 and TRBJ1-2; 10 nucleotides match TRBD1. This CDR3 spans 18 amino acids. V shed 3 bases, J shed 0 bases, and the junction held 10 bases outside the gene matches. From germline, CDR1 is LNHDA and CDR2 SQIVND (reference sequence). The variable domain in full, with the rest retrieved from reference TRBV19 and TRBJ1-2, is DGGITQSPKYLFRKEGQNVTLSCEQNLNHDAMYWYRQDPGQGLRLIYYSQIVNDFQKGDIAEGYSVSREKKESFPLTVTSAQKNPTAFYLCASSIQIRGTGANYGYTFGSGTRLTVV.

The chain joins TRBV28 to TRBJ2-7; 7 bases agree with TRBD1. The germline V gene encodes CDR1 MDHEN and CDR2 SYDVKM. CDR3 length equals 13 residues. Unmatched junction bases numbered 10, after V lost 10 bases and J lost 4 bases. The CDR3 sequence is CATQPGQLYEQYF. The DNA for the CDR3 is TGTGCCACCCAACCGGGACAGTTGTACGAGCAGTACTTC.

The sample holds a few counts of this clone. V usage is TRBV3-1 (or the pseudogene TRBV3-2) and J usage is TRBJ1-4; D remains ambiguous. Trimming stripped 1 base from V and 7 bases from J, with 7 bases between. Germline loops: CDR1 LGHDT, CDR2 YNNKEL (reference sequence). The CDR3 is 13 amino acids. The CDR3 reads CASSQVRGEKLFF. Written as DNA, the CDR3 is TGTGCCAGCAGCCAAGTAAGAGGTGAAAAACTGTTTTTT.

The J gene is TRBJ2-5, the V gene TRBV19, with TRBD1 matching 8 bases. Losses at the gene ends were 5 bases for V and 5 bases for J; bases not matched to a gene: 4. CDR3 size: 13 residues. From germline, CDR1 is LNHDA and CDR2 SQIVND (reference sequence). CDR3 protein: CASSSSGGETQYF. CDR3 sequence (DNA): TGTGCCAGTAGTTCCTCAGGGGGCGAGACCCAGTACTTC. The complete variable domain, with remaining parts taken from reference TRBV19 and TRBJ2-5, reads DGGITQSPKYLFRKEGQNVTLSCEQNLNHDAMYWYRQDPGQGLRLIYYSQIVNDFQKGDIAEGYSVSREKKESFPLTVTSAQKNPTAFYLCASSSSGGETQYFGPGTRLLVL.

This clone appeared a few times. The V and J genes are TRBV4-2 and TRBJ1-1; 7 nucleotides match TRBD1. V trimming: 6 bases; J trimming: 6 bases; junction bases outside the gene matches: 10. This CDR3 is built from 14 residues. Germline assignment: CDR1 LGHNA and CDR2 YNFKEQ. The CDR3 DNA sequence: TGTGCCAGCAGTCACCTAAACAGGGGCTCTGAAGCTTTCTTT. It specifies CASSHLNRGSEAFF.

The chain has TRBV3-1 (or the pseudogene TRBV3-2) and TRBJ1-1; no clear D. The CDR3 runs to 12 residues. The germline V gene encodes CDR1 LGHDT and CDR2 YNNKEL (reference sequence). The V gene lost 1 base and the J gene lost 4 bases, with 4 bases spanning the gap. CDR3 DNA sequence: TGTGCCAGCAGCCAAGGTCCCACTGAAGCTTTCTTT. It encodes CASSQGPTEAFF.

The rearrangement uses TRBV5-1 and TRBJ2-3; 9 nucleotides match TRBD1. CDR1 SGHRS and CDR2 YFSETQ come from the germline V gene. The length of the CDR3 is 15 residues. V lost 5 bases and J lost 0; bases outside the gene matches: 4. CDR3 residues: CASSSDRGSTDTQYF. The CDR3 DNA reads as TGCGCCAGCAGTTCGGACAGGGGTAGCACAGATACGCAGTATTTT.

The chain carries TRBV7-9 and TRBJ1-5; 11 bases fit TRBD1. Germline V gene sequence: CDR1 SEHNR, CDR2 FQNEAQ (reference sequence). This CDR3 has 18 amino acids. With V trimmed by 3 bases and J by 0 bases, 7 bases remained unmatched. The CDR3 here is CASSFTGQGVYSNQPQHF. The CDR3 coding sequence is TGTGCCAGCAGCTTTACGGGACAGGGGGTGTATAGCAATCAGCCCCAGCATTTT. The entire variable domain, with the rest obtained from reference TRBV7-9 and TRBJ1-5, is as follows: DTGVSQNPRHKITKRGQNVTFRCDPISEHNRLYWYRQTLGQGPEFLTYFQNEAQLEKSRLLSDRFSAERPKGSFSTLEIQRTEQGDSAMYLCASSFTGQGVYSNQPQHFGDGTRLSIL.

This chain connects TRBV2 to TRBJ2-2; D is unclear. Trimming cost V 7 bases and J 4 bases, with 10 bases left between them. The germline V gene has CDR1 SNHLY and CDR2 FYNNEI. This CDR3 is built from 13 residues. CDR3 sequence reads: CASNSKFTGELFF. In DNA form, the CDR3 reads TGTGCCAGCAACAGCAAGTTCACCGGGGAGCTGTTTTTT. Filled out from reference TRBV2 and TRBJ2-2, the complete variable domain reads EPEVTQTPSHQVTQMGQEVILRCVPISNHLYFYWYRQILGQKVEFLVSFYNNEISEKSEIFDDQFSVERPDGSNFTLKIRSTKLEDSAMYFCASNSKFTGELFFGEGSRLTVL.